What follows are 27 T cell receptor beta chains derived from one specimen sequenced in a study of blood T cells in healthy people across ages. A second PCR of about 7 to 11 cycles used a sample-barcoded 5' primer and a J-beta primer mix. From the 5' RACE reads, TCRdb called clonotypes with MiXCR, one entry per CDR3 protein. The table records around 1.5 million distinct CDR3 sequences, almost 35% of them present only once. Sequenced sample: blood. The receptor set was obtained from a woman younger than 45 in good health.

This clonotype has only a few counts. J is TRBJ2-1 and V is TRBV20-1; 7 bases map to TRBD2. V shed 6 bases, J shed 8 bases, and the junction held 16 bases outside the gene matches. CDR3 size: 15 residues. The germline gives CDR1 DFQATT, CDR2 SNEGSKA (reference sequence). CDR3 protein: CSAHHARRELYEQFF. CDR3 DNA sequence: TGCAGTGCCCACCATGCGCGGCGGGAGCTTTATGAGCAGTTCTTC.

This chain uses TRBV27 with TRBJ2-7; TRBD1 agrees at 7 bases. With 5 bases clipped from V and 3 bases from J, the junction kept 16 bases outside the gene matches. Germline V CDR1 and CDR2: MNHEY, SMNVEV (reference sequence). The CDR3 consists of 17 residues. The CDR3 sequence is CASSMRQPGQKCYEQYF. CDR3 sequence (DNA): TGTGCCAGCAGTATGAGACAACCGGGACAGAAGTGCTACGAGCAGTACTTC.

V and J are TRBV11-2 and TRBJ2-3, with D perhaps given as TRBD1 or TRBD2 (5 bases each). V lost 1 base, J lost 4 bases, and 12 bases lay in between. CDR1 is SGHAT and CDR2 is FQNNGV in the germline V gene. The CDR3 has 15 residues. The CDR3 loop reads CASSLGGARADTQYF. CDR3 DNA sequence: TGTGCCAGCAGCTTAGGAGGGGCCCGCGCAGATACGCAGTATTTT.

The rearrangement joins TRBV5-1 to TRBJ1-2; no firm D call. The V end lost 3 bases, the J end lost 8 bases, and 17 bases lay between the germline ends. CDR3 size: 14 residues. Germline CDR1 reads SGHRS; CDR2 reads YFSETQ. CDR3 bases: TGCGCCAGCAGCTGGGAGGCGCCAGGTGGAGGCTACACCTTC. As protein: CASSWEAPGGGYTF.

The genes are TRBV28 and TRBJ1-1; TRBD1 agrees at 11 bases. The V and J ends lost 4 bases and 11 bases, in that order; junction bases with no gene match: 12. CDR1 and CDR2 (germline): MDHEN, SYDVKM. The CDR3 loop spans 15 amino acids. The DNA for the CDR3 is TGTGCCAGCAGTTCTCCGGGACAGGGGGGTTTGGGGGCTTTCTTT. It specifies CASSSPGQGGLGAFF.

This clonotype was recorded a few times. This rearrangement joins TRBV18 to TRBJ2-7, with D perhaps assigned TRBD1 or TRBD2 (5 bases each). The germline V gene has CDR1 KGHSH and CDR2 LQKENI. The V and J ends lost 3 bases and 3 bases respectively, with 12 bases between them. The CDR3 covers 14 residues. The CDR3 DNA reads as TGTGCCAGCTCACCGTTGGGGGACCTCTACGAGCAGTACTTC. Encoded protein: CASSPLGDLYEQYF.

This chain joins TRBV2 and TRBJ2-4; 8 nucleotides align to TRBD1. Germline CDR1 is SNHLY and CDR2 is FYNNEI. The V and J ends lost 5 bases and 0 bases, in that order; junction bases with no gene match: 3. CDR3 size: 15 residues. The CDR3: CASSTGGVAKNIQYF. The CDR3 DNA is TGTGCCAGCAGTACAGGGGGTGTAGCCAAAAACATTCAGTACTTC.

The rearrangement uses TRBV12-5 and TRBJ2-1, with TRBD2 matching 10 bases. This CDR3 spans 18 amino acids. CDR1 LGHNT and CDR2 FRNRAP come from the germline V gene. Trimming removed 0 bases from V and 5 bases from J; junction bases left unmatched: 10. In nucleotides, the CDR3 is TGTGCTAGTGGTTTGGTACTCTCTAGCGGGAGTATGGACAATGAGCAGTTCTTC. This encodes CASGLVLSSGSMDNEQFF.

The gene calls are TRBV6-5 and TRBJ2-7; D is unresolved. CDR3 length: 13 residues. Per the germline V gene, CDR1 is MNHEY and CDR2 is SVGAGI. The V gene lost 2 bases and the J gene lost 6 bases, with 11 bases spanning the gap. CDR3 DNA sequence: TGTGCCAGCAGTTACGGATATGGGTTCGAGCAGTACTTC. It translates to CASSYGYGFEQYF.

There are many counts of this clonotype. The genes are TRBV29-1 and TRBJ1-4; weak D call: TRBD1 (5 bases). V lost 4 bases and J lost 8, with 11 bases in between. The CDR3 consists of 12 residues. Germline V CDR1 and CDR2: SQVTM, ANQGSEA. Here the CDR3 DNA reads TGCAGCGTTGCCTTTAGGGGAGAAAAACTGTTTTTT. It encodes CSVAFRGEKLFF.

CDR3: CASSNPDGEQYF. The DNA for the CDR3 is TGTGCCAGCAGTAATCCGGACGGGGAGCAGTACTTC. The chain recombines TRBV6-6 with TRBJ2-7; D ambiguous. CDR3 length: 12 amino acids. Germline values: CDR1 MNHNY, CDR2 SVGAGI (reference sequence). V was shortened by 5 bases and J by 7 bases, with 12 bases between the two germline ends.

The CDR3 nucleotides read TGTGCCAGCAGCCCGGACAGGGTTGGTACCAATGAGCAGTTCTTC. It encodes CASSPDRVGTNEQFF. The V gene is TRBV11-1, the J gene TRBJ2-1, with TRBD1 identical over 8 bases. Per the germline V gene, CDR1 is SGHAT and CDR2 is FQDESV (reference sequence). This CDR3 spans 15 amino acids. J lost 6 bases, V lost 5 bases, and 9 bases had no gene match.

Ten or more counts support this clonotype. The rearrangement uses TRBV29-1 and TRBJ2-1; TRBD2 aligns across 9 bases. V lost 1 base, J lost 0 bases, and 16 bases stayed unmatched. The length of the CDR3 is 20 residues. Germline loops: CDR1 SQVTM, CDR2 ANQGSEA. The CDR3 loop is CSVEGGGVIAGAGSYNEQFF. The CDR3 DNA reads TGCAGCGTTGAAGGGGGCGGGGTGATAGCGGGAGCGGGCTCCTACAATGAGCAGTTCTTC.

This clonotype turned up a few times. This chain joins TRBV7-2 and TRBJ2-6, with a tentative D call TRBD2 (5 bases). The CDR3 consists of 15 residues. V lost 1 base to trimming and J lost 3 bases, with 7 bases between them. Germline CDR1 SGHTA, CDR2 FQGNSA. The CDR3 sequence: CASSLGGRGANVLTF. In DNA form, the CDR3 reads TGTGCCAGCAGCTTAGGAGGGCGTGGGGCCAACGTCCTGACTTTC.

This clonotype occurred a few times. The chain recombines TRBV9 with TRBJ1-1, with D uncertain. V shed 3 bases and J shed 3 bases, with 9 bases lying between them. In germline, CDR1 is SGDLS, CDR2 YYNGEE. This CDR3 contains 13 residues. The CDR3 sequence is CASSADTYTEAFF. The CDR3 bases are TGTGCCAGCAGCGCCGATACCTACACTGAAGCTTTCTTT.

This clonotype was recorded a few times. DNA of the CDR3: TGTGCCAGCAGGACAATTAGCGGGAGGGCGCCCTACGAGCAGTACTTC. This sequence encodes CASRTISGRAPYEQYF. The chain couples TRBV11-2 to TRBJ2-7, with TRBD2 matching 11 bases. V was pared by 6 bases and J by 2 bases, with 9 bases of the junction left unmatched. The CDR3 totals 16 residues. CDR1 is SGHAT, CDR2 FQNNGV, per germline.

This chain uses TRBV21-1 with TRBJ2-3; the listed D gene, TRBD1, was not tested against the DNA. TRBV21-1 is shown as a pseudogene. The CDR3 is made up of 15 amino acids. The CDR3 protein is CASSDWDRSTDTQYF. The CDR3 DNA follows: TGTGCCAGCAGCGATTGGGACAGGAGCACAGATACGCAGTATTTT.

This clonotype was recorded only once. This chain links TRBV7-6 with TRBJ2-7; 9 nucleotides align to TRBD1. There are 15 residues in the CDR3. The germline V gene encodes CDR1 SGHVS and CDR2 FNYEAQ. The ends lost 4 bases at V and 4 bases at J; junction bases unmatched: 8. The DNA for the CDR3 is TGTGCCAGCAGCTCCGGACAGGGGCCTGTATACGAGCAGTACTTC. This codes for CASSSGQGPVYEQYF. Looking up the rest from reference TRBV7-6 and TRBJ2-7 gives the full variable domain: GAGVSQSPRYKVTKRGQDVALRCDPISGHVSLYWYRQALGQGPEFLTYFNYEAQQDKSGLPNDRFSAERPEGSISTLTIQRTEQRDSAMYRCASSSGQGPVYEQYFGPGTRLTVT.

This clonotype occurred a few times. CDR3 residues: CASSQELRSGGELFF. The CDR3 DNA reads TGTGCCAGCAGCCAAGAACTCCGGAGTGGCGGGGAGCTGTTTTTT. V and J are TRBV4-2 and TRBJ2-2; the D is unclear. V shed 0 bases and J shed 7 bases, with 12 bases lying between them. This CDR3 has 15 amino acids. Germline CDR1 LGHNA, CDR2 YNFKEQ.

This clonotype was seen more than once but under ten times. This chain uses TRBV9 with TRBJ2-2; TRBD1 aligns across 9 bases. The J segment lost 6 bases and the V segment lost 5 bases, leaving 8 bases of the junction unmatched. Germline CDR1 and CDR2: SGDLS and YYNGEE. CDR3 length equals 15 residues. The CDR3 nucleotides are TGTGCCAGCAGTCTTGGGACAGGGTACCCCGGGGAGCTGTTTTTT. Translated, it gives CASSLGTGYPGELFF.

This chain joins TRBV7-2 and TRBJ2-5; D gene uncertain. The CDR3 has 13 amino acids. Germline V lookup: CDR1 SGHTA, CDR2 FQGNSA. Trimming pared 5 bases from V and 4 bases from J, leaving 11 bases between. CDR3 residues: CASSPLYGETQYF. In DNA, the CDR3 is TGTGCCAGCAGCCCCTTGTACGGAGAGACCCAGTACTTC.

Comment on this clonotype: Being one base from a much bigger clone, this may be a read error. The genes are TRBV7-3 and TRBJ2-1, with 8 positions matching TRBD2. Germline V gene data show CDR1 as SGHTA and CDR2 as FQGTGA. The CDR3 has 15 residues. V was pared by 4 bases and J by 6 bases, with 8 bases of the junction left unmatched. The DNA of the CDR3 is TGTGCCAGCAGCTCCAGAATAGCGGGGAGCAATGAGCAGTTCTTC. Translating it yields CASSSRIAGSNEQFF.

In this sample, this clonotype turned up a few times. Here the CDR3 DNA reads TGTGCCAGCAAAAGACGGGGCGCCGGAACAGATACGCAGTATTTT. Translated: CASKRRGAGTDTQYF. The V call is TRBV27, the J call TRBJ2-3; D may match TRBD1 or TRBD2 (5 bases each). Trimming left V 7 bases short and J 3 bases short, with 17 bases between. CDR3 length: 15 amino acids. Germline V gives CDR1 MNHEY, CDR2 SMNVEV (reference sequence).

The J gene is TRBJ2-3, the V gene TRBV5-1; TRBD2 matches at 7 bases. CDR1 is SGHRS, CDR2 YFSETQ, per germline. The CDR3 contains 15 residues. J gave up 5 bases and V 2 bases, and 8 bases lay outside the gene matches. CDR3 bases: TGCGCCAGCAGCTTCCAGCGGGAACCCCTAGATACGCAGTATTTT. This gives the protein CASSFQREPLDTQYF.

This clonotype was seen many times. The chain combines TRBV6-1 with TRBJ2-5; TRBD1 agrees at 7 bases. CDR3 length equals 13 residues. CDR1 is MNHNS and CDR2 is SASEGT in the germline V gene. V shed 6 bases and J 4 bases; nucleotides not matched to a gene: 5. CDR3 protein: CASRERGRETQYF. CDR3 sequence (DNA): TGTGCCAGCAGAGAGAGGGGGCGAGAGACCCAGTACTTC.

This clonotype was seen many times. One end of the junction does not line up with germline, which may come from a read error. The genes are TRBV5-1 and TRBJ2-7, with 10 nucleotides matching TRBD2. Germline CDR1 is SGHRS and CDR2 is YFSETQ. The CDR3 runs to 13 residues. The CDR3: CASSWTSGYEQYF. As DNA, the CDR3 is TGTGCCAGCAGTTGGACTAGCGGCTACGAGCAGTACTTC.

CDR3 residues: CAWAIRDRAFF. CDR3 DNA: TGTGCCTGGGCTATACGGGACCGAGCTTTCTTT. This chain connects TRBV30 to TRBJ1-1; TRBD1 is a possible D gene (5 bases). Trimming shortened V by 5 bases and J by 10 bases, and 14 bases separated the two germline ends. Germline V gives CDR1 GTSNPN, CDR2 SVGIG (reference sequence). This CDR3 is 11 amino acids long.